The 14 T cell receptor beta chains in this list originate from one sample, sequenced in a study of cytomegalovirus exposure and HLA in healthy donors. The PCR ran on 60 Vbeta and 13 Jbeta primers. Libraries were prepared by immunoSEQ multiplex PCR; TCRdb keeps only in-frame clonotypes and omits some of them. The table shows 60,000 to 85,000 clones, with roughly 81% occurring only once. Material for sequencing was PBMCs. The receptors were gathered from a human donor in good health.

The chain employs TRBV29-1 and TRBJ1-2; 7 nucleotides align to TRBD1. Losses at the gene ends were 5 bases for V and 5 bases for J; bases not matched to a gene: 8. The CDR3 length is 13 residues. Germline lookup yields CDR1 SQVTM and CDR2 ANQGSEA. CDR3 DNA: TGCAGCGTTTTTTTAGGGACAGCTTATGGCTACACCTTC. Translation: CSVFLGTAYGYTF.

This clone occurred a few times. In nucleotides, the CDR3 is TGTGCCTGGAGAGGGACTAGCCTAGATACGCAGTATTTT. Translation: CAWRGTSLDTQYF. This sequence joins TRBV30 and TRBJ2-3, with 9 bases aligning to TRBD2. Germline CDR1 GTSNPN, CDR2 SVGIG (reference sequence). This CDR3 region has 13 residues. V was pared by 3 bases and J by 5 bases, with 3 bases of the junction left unmatched.

This chain connects TRBV6-6 to TRBJ2-7, with TRBD1 as a possible D gene (6 bases). The V end lost 6 bases, the J end lost 3 bases, and 6 bases lay between the germline ends. Germline V gene sequence: CDR1 MNHNY, CDR2 SVGAGI (reference sequence). This CDR3 is built from 11 residues. The CDR3 nucleotides read TGTGCCAGCAGACAGGGCTACGAGCAGTACTTC. It is translated as CASRQGYEQYF.

The genes are TRBV6-6 and TRBJ1-4; TRBD1 matches 7 bases. V was clipped by 2 bases and J by 4 bases; unmatched bases: 1. Germline V gene lookup returns CDR1 MNHNY and CDR2 SVGAGI (reference sequence). The CDR3 length is 14 residues. CDR3 sequence: CASSYRQGNEKLFF. The DNA for the CDR3 is TGTGCCAGCAGTTACCGACAGGGTAATGAAAAACTGTTTTTT.

This clone appeared a few times. The chain joins TRBV14 to TRBJ2-7, with no clear D. The CDR3 is made up of 14 amino acids. Trimming removed 0 bases from V and 0 bases from J, with 6 bases in between. Germline V gene lookup returns CDR1 SGHDN and CDR2 FVKESK. The DNA of the CDR3 is TGTGCCAGCAGCCAAGATATGAGCTCCTACGAGCAGTACTTC. This sequence encodes CASSQDMSSYEQYF.

The V call is TRBV2, the J call TRBJ2-3, with D possibly matching TRBD2 (6 bases). Germline CDR1 is SNHLY and CDR2 is FYNNEI. Trimming took 5 bases from V and 1 from J, leaving 16 bases between them. CDR3 length: 16 amino acids. CDR3 DNA sequence: TGTGCCAGCAGTCTTTCTCGGGACTCTCGCACAGATACGCAGTATTTT. Its protein product is CASSLSRDSRTDTQYF.

The chain uses TRBV7-7 and TRBJ2-5; the D gene is possibly TRBD1 (5 bases). Germline V gene data show CDR1 as SSHAT and CDR2 as FNYEAQ (reference sequence). V was clipped by 5 bases and J by 1 base, with 14 bases between them. The CDR3 contains 15 residues. CDR3 nucleotides: TGTGCCAGCAGCCCCCGCTCGACAGTCCAAGAGACCCAGTACTTC. Protein: CASSPRSTVQETQYF. The variable domain in full, completed from reference TRBV7-7 and TRBJ2-5, reads GAGVSQSPRYKVTKRGQDVTLRCDPISSHATLYWYQQALGQGPEFLTYFNYEAQPDKSGLPSDRFSAERPEGSISTLTIQRTEQRDSAMYRCASSPRSTVQETQYFGPGTRLLVL.

The CDR3 reads CASSLASGRAYNEQFF. Written as DNA, the CDR3 is TGTGCCAGCAGTTTAGCTAGCGGGAGGGCCTACAATGAGCAGTTCTTC. The chain combines TRBV27 with TRBJ2-1, with TRBD2 matching 12 bases. Germline V CDR1 and CDR2: MNHEY, SMNVEV (reference sequence). V trimming: 2 bases; J trimming: 2 bases; junction bases outside the gene matches: 1. The CDR3 is 16 amino acids.

About this clone itself: The same CDR3 can be traced to other DNA sequences in this sample. This chain links TRBV28 with TRBJ2-5, with D perhaps TRBD2 (6 bases). This CDR3 comprises 15 residues. Trimming pared 3 bases from V and 2 bases from J, leaving 13 bases between. CDR1 is MDHEN, CDR2 SYDVKM, per germline. The CDR3 DNA is TGTGCCAGCAGTTTTGGGACGGGGACTCAAGAGACCCAGTACTTC. This translates into CASSFGTGTQETQYF.

Only a few counts were recorded for this clone. The genes are TRBV27 and TRBJ2-3; D is possibly TRBD2 (6 bases). The CDR3 is 15 residues long. With 3 bases removed from V and 5 bases from J, the gap between germline ends came to 15 bases. Germline V gives CDR1 MNHEY, CDR2 SMNVEV (reference sequence). CDR3 DNA: TGTGCCAGCAGTTTGGGGGGAGTGTTTGTAGATACGCAGTATTTT. This codes for CASSLGGVFVDTQYF.

The rearrangement uses TRBV5-8 and TRBJ1-1; TRBD1 is a possible D gene (6 bases). V lost 4 bases and J 3 bases, leaving 13 bases between the germline ends. The CDR3 covers 14 residues. Per the germline V gene, CDR1 is SGHTS and CDR2 is YDEGEE. CDR3 loop: CASSQDSPYTEAFF. In nucleotides, the CDR3 is TGTGCCAGCAGCCAGGACAGCCCCTACACTGAAGCTTTCTTT. Full variable domain (rest looked up from reference TRBV5-8 and TRBJ1-1): EAGVTQSPTHLIKTRGQQATLRCSPISGHTSVYWYQQALGLGLQFLLWYDEGEERNRGNFPPRFSGRQFPNYSSELNVNALELEDSALYLCASSQDSPYTEAFFGQGTRLTVV.

CDR3 amino acids: CASSFGLAGTTRALSYSGANVLTF. The CDR3 DNA sequence: TGTGCCAGCAGTTTCGGACTAGCGGGGACCACCCGGGCTCTATCCTACTCTGGGGCCAACGTCCTGACTTTC. The chain has TRBV28 and TRBJ2-6; TRBD2 matches 12 bases. This CDR3 has 24 residues. J was trimmed by 0 bases and V by 3 bases; bases with no gene match: 21. Germline CDR1 reads MDHEN; CDR2 reads SYDVKM.

This clone turned up a few times. The chain couples TRBV6-5 to TRBJ2-5; 12 nucleotides agree with TRBD2. Germline trimming cut 0 bases from V and 5 bases from J; bases unmatched to any gene: 1. CDR3 length: 15 amino acids. CDR1 MNHEY and CDR2 SVGAGI come from the germline V gene. The CDR3 region is CASSYSGTSGETQYF. DNA of the CDR3: TGTGCCAGCAGTTACTCCGGGACTAGCGGGGAGACCCAGTACTTC.

The genes are TRBV11-2 and TRBJ2-1; 14 bases match TRBD2. Germline V CDR1 and CDR2: SGHAT, FQNNGV. The CDR3 has 17 residues. The V and J ends lost 3 bases and 3 bases, in that order; junction bases with no gene match: 4. CDR3 DNA: TGTGCCAGCAGCTTCGGGACTAGCGGGAGAAGCTACAATGAGCAGTTCTTC. The encoded protein is CASSFGTSGRSYNEQFF.